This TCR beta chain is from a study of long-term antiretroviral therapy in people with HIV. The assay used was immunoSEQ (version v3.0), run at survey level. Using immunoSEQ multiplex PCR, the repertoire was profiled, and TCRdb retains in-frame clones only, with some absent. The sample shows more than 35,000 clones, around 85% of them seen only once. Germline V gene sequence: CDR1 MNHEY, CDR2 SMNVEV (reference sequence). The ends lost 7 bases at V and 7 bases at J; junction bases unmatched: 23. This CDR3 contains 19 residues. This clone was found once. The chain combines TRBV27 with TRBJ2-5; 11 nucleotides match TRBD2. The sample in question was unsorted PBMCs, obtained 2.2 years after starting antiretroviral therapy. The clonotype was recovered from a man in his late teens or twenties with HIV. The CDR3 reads CASTHGGTSGSKREGTQYF. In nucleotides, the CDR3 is TGTGCCAGCACCCATGGCGGGACTAGCGGAAGTAAGCGGGAAGGGACCCAGTACTTC.